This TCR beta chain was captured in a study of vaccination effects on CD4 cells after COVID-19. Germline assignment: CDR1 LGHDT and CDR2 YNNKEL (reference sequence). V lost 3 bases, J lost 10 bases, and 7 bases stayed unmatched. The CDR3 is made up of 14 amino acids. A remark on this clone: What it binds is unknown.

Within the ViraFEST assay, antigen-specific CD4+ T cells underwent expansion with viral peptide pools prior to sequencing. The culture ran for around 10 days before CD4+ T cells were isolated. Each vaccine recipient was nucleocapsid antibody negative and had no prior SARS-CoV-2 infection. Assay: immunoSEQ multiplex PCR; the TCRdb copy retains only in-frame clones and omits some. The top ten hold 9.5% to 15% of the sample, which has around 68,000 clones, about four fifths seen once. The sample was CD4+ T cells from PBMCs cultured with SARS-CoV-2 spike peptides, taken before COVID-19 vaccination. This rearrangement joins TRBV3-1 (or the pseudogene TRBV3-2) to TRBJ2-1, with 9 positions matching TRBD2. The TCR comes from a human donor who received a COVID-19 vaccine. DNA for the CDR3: TGTGCCAGCAGCCAGGGAAGGCTAGCGGGGGAGCAGTTCTTC. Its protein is CASSQGRLAGEQFF.